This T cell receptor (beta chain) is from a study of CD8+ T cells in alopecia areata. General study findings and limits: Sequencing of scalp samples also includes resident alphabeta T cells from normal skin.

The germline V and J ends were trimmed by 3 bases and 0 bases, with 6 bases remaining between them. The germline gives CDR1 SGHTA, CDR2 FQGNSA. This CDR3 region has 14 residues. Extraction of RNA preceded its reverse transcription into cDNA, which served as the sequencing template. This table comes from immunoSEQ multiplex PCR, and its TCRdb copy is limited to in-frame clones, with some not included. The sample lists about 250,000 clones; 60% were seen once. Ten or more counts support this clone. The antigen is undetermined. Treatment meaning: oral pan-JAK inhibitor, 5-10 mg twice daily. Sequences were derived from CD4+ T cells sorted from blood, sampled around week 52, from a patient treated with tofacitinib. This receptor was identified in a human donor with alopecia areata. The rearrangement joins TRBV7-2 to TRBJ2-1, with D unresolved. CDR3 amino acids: CASSFGSSYNEQFF. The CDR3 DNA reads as TGTGCCAGCAGCTTCGGAAGCTCCTACAATGAGCAGTTCTTC.